This T cell receptor (beta chain) was obtained from a study of identical twins. The study, taken as a whole, reports: For zero-insertion analyses, partial confounding could come from invariant MAIT and iNKT cells. Beta out-of-frame sequences displayed a weaker excess of sharing between twins. Conclusions were drawn cross-sectionally by statistical analysis, without following the same donors.

TCRdb re-derived calls from the 5' RACE reads in MiXCR, one entry per CDR3 protein. Of about 490,000 distinct CDR3 sequences listed, approximately 16% are singletons. Germline-derived CDR1 and CDR2 are MDHEN and SYDVKM. V lost 0 bases, J lost 5 bases, and 9 bases stayed unmatched. The CDR3 contains 17 residues. There are a few counts of this clonotype. Its antigen remains unknown. Separately, the same data were catalogued under a study of yellow fever vaccine responses in identical twins.

The material sequenced was CD4+ T cells sorted from blood. The sequence derives from a young woman in good health. The chain combines TRBV28 with TRBJ2-3; the match to TRBD1 covers 9 bases. The CDR3 is CASSLWSGTGSRDTQYF. The DNA for the CDR3 is TGTGCCAGCAGTTTATGGAGCGGGACAGGGAGTCGAGATACGCAGTATTTT.